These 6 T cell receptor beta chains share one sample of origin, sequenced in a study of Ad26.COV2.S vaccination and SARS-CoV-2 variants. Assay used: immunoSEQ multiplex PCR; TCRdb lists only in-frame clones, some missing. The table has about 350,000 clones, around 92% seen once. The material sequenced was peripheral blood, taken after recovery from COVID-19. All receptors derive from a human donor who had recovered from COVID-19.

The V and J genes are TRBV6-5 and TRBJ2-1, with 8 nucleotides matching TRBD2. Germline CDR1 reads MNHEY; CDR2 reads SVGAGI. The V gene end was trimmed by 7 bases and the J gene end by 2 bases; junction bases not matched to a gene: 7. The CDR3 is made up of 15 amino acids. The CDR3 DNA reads TGTGCCAGCATGAAAAGCGGGGGCACCTACAATGAGCAGTTCTTC. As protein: CASMKSGGTYNEQFF.

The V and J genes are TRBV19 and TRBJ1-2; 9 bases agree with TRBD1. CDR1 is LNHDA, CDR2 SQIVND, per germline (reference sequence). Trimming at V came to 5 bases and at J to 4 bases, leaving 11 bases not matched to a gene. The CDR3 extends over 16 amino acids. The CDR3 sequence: CASSSGQGPMGYGYTF. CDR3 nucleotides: TGTGCCAGTAGTTCCGGACAGGGGCCGATGGGCTATGGCTACACCTTC.

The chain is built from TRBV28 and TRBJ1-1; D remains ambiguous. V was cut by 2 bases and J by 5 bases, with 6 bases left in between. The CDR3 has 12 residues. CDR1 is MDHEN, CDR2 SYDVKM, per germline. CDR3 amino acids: CASSLTGTEAFF. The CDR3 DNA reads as TGTGCCAGCAGTTTAACGGGGACTGAAGCTTTCTTT. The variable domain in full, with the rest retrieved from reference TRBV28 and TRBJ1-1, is DVKVTQSSRYLVKRTGEKVFLECVQDMDHENMFWYRQDPGLGLRLIYFSYDVKMKEKGDIPEGYSVSREKKERFSLILESASTNQTSMYLCASSLTGTEAFFGQGTRLTVV.

In DNA, the CDR3 is TGTGCCAGCGGGCGGGTCATGACAGATACGCAGTATTTT. Its translation is CASGRVMTDTQYF. The V gene is TRBV7-3, the J gene TRBJ2-3; D possibly corresponds to TRBD2 (5 bases). This CDR3 spans 13 amino acids. The ends were cut back, 8 bases at V and 3 bases at J, with 12 bases in the middle. The V gene's germline CDR1 is SGHTA and CDR2 FQGTGA.

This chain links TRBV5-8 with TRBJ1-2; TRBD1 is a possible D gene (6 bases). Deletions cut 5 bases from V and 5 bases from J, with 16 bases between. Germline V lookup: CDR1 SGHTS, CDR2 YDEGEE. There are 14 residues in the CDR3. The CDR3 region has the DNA TGTGCCAGCAGAAGGACAGCGAACGTGTATGGCTACACCTTC. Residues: CASRRTANVYGYTF.

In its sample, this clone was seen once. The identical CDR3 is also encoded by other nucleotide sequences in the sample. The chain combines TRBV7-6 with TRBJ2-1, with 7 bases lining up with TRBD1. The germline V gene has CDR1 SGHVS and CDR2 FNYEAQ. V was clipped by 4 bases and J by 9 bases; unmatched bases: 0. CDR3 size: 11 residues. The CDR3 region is CASSSGGEQFF. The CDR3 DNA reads TGTGCCAGCAGCTCAGGGGGTGAGCAGTTCTTC.